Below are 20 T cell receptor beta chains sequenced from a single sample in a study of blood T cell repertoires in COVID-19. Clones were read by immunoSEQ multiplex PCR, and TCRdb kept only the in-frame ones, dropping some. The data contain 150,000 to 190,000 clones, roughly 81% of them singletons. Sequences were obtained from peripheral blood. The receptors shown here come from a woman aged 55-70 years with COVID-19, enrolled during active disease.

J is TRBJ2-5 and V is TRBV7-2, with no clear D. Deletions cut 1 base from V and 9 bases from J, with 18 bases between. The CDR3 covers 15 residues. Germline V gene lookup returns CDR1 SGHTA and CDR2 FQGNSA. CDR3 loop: CASSLESQVRLAQYF. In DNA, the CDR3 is TGTGCCAGCAGCTTAGAGTCCCAGGTCCGGTTGGCCCAGTACTTC.

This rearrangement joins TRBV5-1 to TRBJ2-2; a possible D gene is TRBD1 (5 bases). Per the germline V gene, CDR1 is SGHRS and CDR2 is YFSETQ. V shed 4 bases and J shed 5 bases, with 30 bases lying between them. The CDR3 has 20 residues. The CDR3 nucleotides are TGCGCCAGCAGCCAGGCTGGGGTGTGGAAGGGGATAACAAGAACCGGGGAGCTGTTTTTT. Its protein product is CASSQAGVWKGITRTGELFF.

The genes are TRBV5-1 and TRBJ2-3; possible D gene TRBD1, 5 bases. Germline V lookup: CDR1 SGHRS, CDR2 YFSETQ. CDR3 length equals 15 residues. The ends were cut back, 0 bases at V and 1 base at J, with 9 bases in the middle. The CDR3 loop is CASSLDQGRTDTQYF. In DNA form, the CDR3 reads TGCGCCAGCAGCTTGGATCAGGGCCGCACAGATACGCAGTATTTT. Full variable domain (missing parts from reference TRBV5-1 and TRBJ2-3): KAGVTQTPRYLIKTRGQQVTLSCSPISGHRSVSWYQQTPGQGLQFLFEYFSETQRNKGNFPGRFSGRQFSNSRSEMNVSTLELGDSALYLCASSLDQGRTDTQYFGPGTRLTVL.

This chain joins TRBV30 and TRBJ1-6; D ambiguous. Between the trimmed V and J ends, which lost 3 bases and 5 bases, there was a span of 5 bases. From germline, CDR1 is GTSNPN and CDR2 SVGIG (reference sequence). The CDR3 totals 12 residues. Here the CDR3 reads CAWRLNNSPLHF. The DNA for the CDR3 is TGTGCCTGGAGACTGAATAATTCACCCCTCCACTTT.

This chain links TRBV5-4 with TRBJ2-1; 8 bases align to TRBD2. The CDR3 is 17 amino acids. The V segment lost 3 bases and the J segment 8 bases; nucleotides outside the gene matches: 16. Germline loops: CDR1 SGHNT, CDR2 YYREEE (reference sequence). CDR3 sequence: CASSSNLGERGIDEQFF. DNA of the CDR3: TGTGCCAGCAGCTCCAACCTTGGAGAGCGGGGGATCGATGAGCAGTTCTTC. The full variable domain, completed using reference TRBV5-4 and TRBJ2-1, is ETGVTQSPTHLIKTRGQQVTLRCSSQSGHNTVSWYQQALGQGPQFIFQYYREEENGRGNFPPRFSGLQFPNYSSELNVNALELDDSALYLCASSSNLGERGIDEQFFGPGTRLTVL.

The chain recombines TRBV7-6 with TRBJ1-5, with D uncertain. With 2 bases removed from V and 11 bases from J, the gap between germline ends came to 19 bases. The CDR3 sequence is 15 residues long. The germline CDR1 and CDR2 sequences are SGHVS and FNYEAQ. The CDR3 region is CASSLSFPPGEAQHF. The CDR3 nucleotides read TGTGCCAGCAGCTTATCGTTCCCACCGGGAGAGGCCCAGCATTTT.

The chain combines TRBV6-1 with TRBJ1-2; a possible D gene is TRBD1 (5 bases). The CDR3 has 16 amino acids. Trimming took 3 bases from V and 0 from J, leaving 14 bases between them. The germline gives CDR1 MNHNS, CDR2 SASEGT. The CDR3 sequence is CASSDTGVSSNYGYTF. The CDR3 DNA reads TGTGCCAGCAGTGATACGGGGGTCTCCTCTAACTATGGCTACACCTTC.

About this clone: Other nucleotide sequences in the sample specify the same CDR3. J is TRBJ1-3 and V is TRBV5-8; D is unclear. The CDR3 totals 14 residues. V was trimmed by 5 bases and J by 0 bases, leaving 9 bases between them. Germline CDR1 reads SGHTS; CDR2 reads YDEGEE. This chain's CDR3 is CASSFRDSGNTIYF. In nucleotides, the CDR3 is TGTGCCAGCAGTTTCCGGGACTCTGGAAACACCATATATTTT.

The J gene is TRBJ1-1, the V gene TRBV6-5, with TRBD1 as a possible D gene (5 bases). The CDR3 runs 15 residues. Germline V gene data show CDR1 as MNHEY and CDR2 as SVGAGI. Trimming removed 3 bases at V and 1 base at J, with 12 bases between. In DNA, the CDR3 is TGTGCCAGCAGTTATAATCAGGGTCGGAACACTGAAGCTTTCTTT. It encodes CASSYNQGRNTEAFF.

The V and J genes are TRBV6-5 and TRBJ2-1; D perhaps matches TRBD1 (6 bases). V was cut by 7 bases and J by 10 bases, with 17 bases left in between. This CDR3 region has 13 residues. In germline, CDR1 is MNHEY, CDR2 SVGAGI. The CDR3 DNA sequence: TGTGCCAGCACCCCCGGACAGTTAAAGGAGCAGTTCTTC. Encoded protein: CASTPGQLKEQFF.

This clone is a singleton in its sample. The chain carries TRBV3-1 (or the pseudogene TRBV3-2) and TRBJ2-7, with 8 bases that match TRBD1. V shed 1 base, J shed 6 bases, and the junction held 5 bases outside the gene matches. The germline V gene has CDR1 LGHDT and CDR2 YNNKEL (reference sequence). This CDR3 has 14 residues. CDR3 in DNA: TGTGCCAGCAGCCAAGTACTAGACAGGGGCGAGCAGTACTTC. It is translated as CASSQVLDRGEQYF.

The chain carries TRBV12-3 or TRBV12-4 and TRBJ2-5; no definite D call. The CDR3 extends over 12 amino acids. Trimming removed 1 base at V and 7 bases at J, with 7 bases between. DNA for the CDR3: TGTGCCAGCAGTTTAGTTCTCGTGACCCAGTACTTC. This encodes CASSLVLVTQYF.

The CDR3 sequence is CASSGPRDRAANYGYTF. In nucleotides, the CDR3 is TGTGCCAGCAGCGGACCCCGGGACAGGGCAGCTAACTATGGCTACACCTTC. V and J are TRBV9 and TRBJ1-2; 9 bases agree with TRBD1. The CDR3 covers 17 residues. The ends lost 3 bases at V and 0 bases at J; junction bases unmatched: 9. Per germline, CDR1 SGDLS and CDR2 YYNGEE.

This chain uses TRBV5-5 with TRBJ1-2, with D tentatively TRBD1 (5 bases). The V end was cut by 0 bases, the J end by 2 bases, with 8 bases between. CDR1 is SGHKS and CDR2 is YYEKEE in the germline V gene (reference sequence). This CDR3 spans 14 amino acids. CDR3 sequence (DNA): TGTGCCAGCAGCTTGGGTGGGGGGAACTATGGCTACACCTTC. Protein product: CASSLGGGNYGYTF.

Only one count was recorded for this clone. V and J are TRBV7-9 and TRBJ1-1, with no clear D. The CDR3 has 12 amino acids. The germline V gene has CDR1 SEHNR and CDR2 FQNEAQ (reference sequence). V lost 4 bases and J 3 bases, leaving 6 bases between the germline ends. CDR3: CASSYRDTEAFF. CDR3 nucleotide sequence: TGTGCCAGCAGCTACAGAGACACTGAAGCTTTCTTT.

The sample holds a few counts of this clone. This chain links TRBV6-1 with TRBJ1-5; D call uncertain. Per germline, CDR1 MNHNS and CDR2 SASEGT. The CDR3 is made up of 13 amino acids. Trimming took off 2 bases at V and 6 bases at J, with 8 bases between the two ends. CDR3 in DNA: TGTGCCAGCAGTGAAAACGGGTTTCAGCCCCAGCATTTT. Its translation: CASSENGFQPQHF.

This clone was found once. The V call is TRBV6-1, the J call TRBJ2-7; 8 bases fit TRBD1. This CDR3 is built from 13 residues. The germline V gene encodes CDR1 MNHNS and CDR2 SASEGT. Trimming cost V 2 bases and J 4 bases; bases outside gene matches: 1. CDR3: CASSEWTGYEQYF. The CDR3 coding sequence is TGTGCCAGCAGTGAATGGACAGGGTACGAGCAGTACTTC.

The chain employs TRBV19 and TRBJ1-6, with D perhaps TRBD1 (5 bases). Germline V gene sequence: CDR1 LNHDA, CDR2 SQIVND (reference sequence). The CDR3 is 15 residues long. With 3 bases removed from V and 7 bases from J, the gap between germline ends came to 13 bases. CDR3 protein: CASSMGQGGNSPLHF. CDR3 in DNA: TGTGCCAGTAGTATGGGCCAGGGTGGGAATTCACCCCTCCACTTT.

Here the CDR3 reads CASRIQGTLGNEQFF. CDR3 coding DNA: TGTGCCAGCAGAATACAGGGGACTTTGGGCAATGAGCAGTTCTTC. This chain uses TRBV2 with TRBJ2-1; possibly TRBD1 for D (7 bases). The CDR3 is made up of 15 amino acids. Between the trimmed V and J ends, which lost 6 bases and 6 bases, there was a span of 18 bases. Germline-derived CDR1 and CDR2 are SNHLY and FYNNEI.

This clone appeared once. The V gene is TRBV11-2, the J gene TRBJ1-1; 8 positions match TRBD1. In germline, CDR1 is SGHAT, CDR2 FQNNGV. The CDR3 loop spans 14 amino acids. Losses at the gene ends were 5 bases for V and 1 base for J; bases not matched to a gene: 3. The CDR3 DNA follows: TGTGCCAGCAGCCTCACAGGGGGGAACACTGAAGCTTTCTTT. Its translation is CASSLTGGNTEAFF.